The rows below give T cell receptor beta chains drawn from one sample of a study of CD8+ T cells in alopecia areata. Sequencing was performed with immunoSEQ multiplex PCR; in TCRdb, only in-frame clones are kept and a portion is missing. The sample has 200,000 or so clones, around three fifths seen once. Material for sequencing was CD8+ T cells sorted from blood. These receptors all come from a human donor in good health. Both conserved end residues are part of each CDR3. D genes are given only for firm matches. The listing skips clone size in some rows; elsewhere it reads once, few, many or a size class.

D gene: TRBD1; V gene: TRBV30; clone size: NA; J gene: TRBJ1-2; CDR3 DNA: TGTGCCTGGGACAGGGGGGATGGCTACACCTTC; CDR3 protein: CAWDRGDGYTF
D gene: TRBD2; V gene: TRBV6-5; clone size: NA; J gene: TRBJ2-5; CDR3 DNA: TGTGCCAGCAGTTACGCTCCGGGGGGAGAGACCCAGTACTTC; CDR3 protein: CASSYAPGGETQYF
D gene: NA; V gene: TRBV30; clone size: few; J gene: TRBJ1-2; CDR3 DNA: TGTGCCTGGAGTGTCTCATCAACCGGGGAAGGCTACACCTTC; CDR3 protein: CAWSVSSTGEGYTF
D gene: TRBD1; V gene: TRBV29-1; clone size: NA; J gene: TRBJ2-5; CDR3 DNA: TGCAGCGCAATAAGAGCCGGGACAGGGTTTTCGGAGACCCAGTACTTC; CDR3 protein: CSAIRAGTGFSETQYF
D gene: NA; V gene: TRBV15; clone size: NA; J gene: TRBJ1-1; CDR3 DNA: TGTGCCACCAGTTTTGATACAGGTGGGGAAGCTTTCTTT; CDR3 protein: CATSFDTGGEAFF
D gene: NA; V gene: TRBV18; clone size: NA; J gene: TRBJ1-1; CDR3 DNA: TGTGCCAGCTCACCACCGGAGCGTACTGAAGCTTTCTTT; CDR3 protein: CASSPPERTEAFF
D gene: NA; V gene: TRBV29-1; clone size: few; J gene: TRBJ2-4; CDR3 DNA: TGCAGCGTTGAAGGAGGATCCAAAAACATTCAGTACTTC; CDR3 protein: CSVEGGSKNIQYF
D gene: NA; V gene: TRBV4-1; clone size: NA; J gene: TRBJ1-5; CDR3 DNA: TGCGCCAGCAGCCAAGATGGGAGGGGCAGTCAGCCCCAGCATTTT; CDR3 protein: CASSQDGRGSQPQHF
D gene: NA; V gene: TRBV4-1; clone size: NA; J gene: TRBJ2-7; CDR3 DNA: TGCGCCAGCAGCCAAGAATCGGCAGGGTTGTACGAGCAGTACTTC; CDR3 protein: CASSQESAGLYEQYF
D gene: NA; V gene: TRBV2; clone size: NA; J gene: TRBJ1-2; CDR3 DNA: TGTGCCAGCAGTGAAAGCCCCAGGGGCTACACCTTC; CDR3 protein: CASSESPRGYTF
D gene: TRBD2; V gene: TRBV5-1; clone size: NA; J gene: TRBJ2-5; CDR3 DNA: TGCGCCAGCAGCGGACTAGCGGGGGGTCCGAAAGAGACCCAGTACTTC; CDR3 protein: CASSGLAGGPKETQYF
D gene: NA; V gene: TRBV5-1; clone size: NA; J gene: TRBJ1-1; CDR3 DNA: TGCGCCAGCACCTTCGGTGGGACTGAAGCTTTCTTT; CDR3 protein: CASTFGGTEAFF
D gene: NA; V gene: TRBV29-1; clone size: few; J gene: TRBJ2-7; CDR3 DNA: TGCAGCGTCGAGGACAAGAGCTCCTACGAGCAGTACTTC; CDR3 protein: CSVEDKSSYEQYF
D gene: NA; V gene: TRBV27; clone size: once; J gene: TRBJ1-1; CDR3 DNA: TGTGCCAGCAGTCCTTTGAACAGGGAGAACACTGAAGCTTTCTTT; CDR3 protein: CASSPLNRENTEAFF
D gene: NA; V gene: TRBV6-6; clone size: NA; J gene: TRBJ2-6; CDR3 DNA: TGTGCCAGCTCCTCTAGGGATGATGGGGCCAACGTCCTGACTTTC; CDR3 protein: CASSSRDDGANVLTF
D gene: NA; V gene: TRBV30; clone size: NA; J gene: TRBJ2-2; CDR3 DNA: TGTGCCTGGAGTGTACTGGATAACACCGGGGAGCTGTTTTTT; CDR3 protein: CAWSVLDNTGELFF
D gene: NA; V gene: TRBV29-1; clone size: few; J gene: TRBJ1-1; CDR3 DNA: TGCAGCGTTGAAGGACAGTCAGCTTTCTTT; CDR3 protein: CSVEGQSAFF
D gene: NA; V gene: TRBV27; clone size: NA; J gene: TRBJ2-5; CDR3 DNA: TGTGCCAGCAGCCAAGGACTTTCGCCGGGGACCCAGTACTTC; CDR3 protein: CASSQGLSPGTQYF
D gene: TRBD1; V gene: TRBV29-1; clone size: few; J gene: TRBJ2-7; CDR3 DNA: TGCAGCGTTACAGGGGGCAACGAGCAGTACTTC; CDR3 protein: CSVTGGNEQYF
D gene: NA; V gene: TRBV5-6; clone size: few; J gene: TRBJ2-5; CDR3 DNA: TGTGCCAGCAGCACTTGGTTACAAGAGACCCAGTACTTC; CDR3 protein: CASSTWLQETQYF
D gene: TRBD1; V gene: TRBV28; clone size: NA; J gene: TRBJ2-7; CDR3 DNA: TGTGCCAGCAGTCGCCCGGGACAGGGACTCTACGAGCAGTACTTC; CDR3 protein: CASSRPGQGLYEQYF
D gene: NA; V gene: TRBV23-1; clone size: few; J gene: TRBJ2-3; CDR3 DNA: TGCGCCAGCAGCGAGGAGTATTTT; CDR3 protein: CASSEEYF
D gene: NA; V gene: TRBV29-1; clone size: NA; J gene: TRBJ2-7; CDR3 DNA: TGCAGCGTTGAAGCAGGGAACTCCTACGAGCAGTACTTC; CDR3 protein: CSVEAGNSYEQYF
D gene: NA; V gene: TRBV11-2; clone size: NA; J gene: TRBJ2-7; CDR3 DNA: TGTGCCAGCAGCTTAGATGTGTCCTACGAGCAGTACTTC; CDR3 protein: CASSLDVSYEQYF
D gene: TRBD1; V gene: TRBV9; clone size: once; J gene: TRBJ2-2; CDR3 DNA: TGTGCCAGCAGCGCTTTCAAGGGGGCTCGGTACACCGGGGAGCTGTTTTTT; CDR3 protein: CASSAFKGARYTGELFF
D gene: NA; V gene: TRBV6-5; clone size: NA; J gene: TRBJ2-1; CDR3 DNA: TGTGCCAGCATGGACTTAACGATATCCAATGAGCAGTTCTTC; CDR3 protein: CASMDLTISNEQFF
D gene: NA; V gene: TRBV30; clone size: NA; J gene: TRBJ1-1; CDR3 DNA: TGTGCCTGGAGTTGGGTCCCGGGCACTGAAGCTTTCTTT; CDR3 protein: CAWSWVPGTEAFF
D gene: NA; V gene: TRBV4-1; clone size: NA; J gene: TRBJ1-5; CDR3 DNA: TGCGCCAGCAGCCAAGATCAGCGGGCTTACGAAGTGAATCAGCCCCAGCATTTT; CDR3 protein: CASSQDQRAYEVNQPQHF
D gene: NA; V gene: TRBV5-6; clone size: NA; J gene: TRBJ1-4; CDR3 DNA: TGTGCCAGCAGCCAACAGGGTTGGACTGAAAAACTGTTTTTT; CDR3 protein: CASSQQGWTEKLFF
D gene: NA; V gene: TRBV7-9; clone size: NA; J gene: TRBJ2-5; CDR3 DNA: TGTGCCAGCAGCTTAGCGCGGGCAGGGGTCGAGACCCAGTACTTC; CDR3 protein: CASSLARAGVETQYF
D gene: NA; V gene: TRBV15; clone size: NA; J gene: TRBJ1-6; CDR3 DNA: TGTGCCACCAGCAGAGACAGGGCCCTCTATAATTCACCCCTCCACTTT; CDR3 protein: CATSRDRALYNSPLHF
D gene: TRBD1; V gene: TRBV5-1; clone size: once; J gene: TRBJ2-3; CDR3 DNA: TGCGCCAGCAGCTCCCACAACTTTCGACAGGGGGCTGAAGATACGCAGTATTTT; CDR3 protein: CASSSHNFRQGAEDTQYF
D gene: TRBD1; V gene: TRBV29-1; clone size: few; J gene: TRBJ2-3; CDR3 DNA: TGCAGCGTACAGGGGGCCCCCACAGATACGCAGTATTTT; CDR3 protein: CSVQGAPTDTQYF
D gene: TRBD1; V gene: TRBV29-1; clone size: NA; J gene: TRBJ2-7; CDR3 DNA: TGCAGCGCAAGGACAGGGGAGGGCAATCAGCAGTACTTC; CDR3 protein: CSARTGEGNQQYF